This T cell receptor (beta chain) was found in a study of T cells in Graves' hyperthyroidism and ophthalmopathy. Study overall: Peripheral blood specimens were obtained at initial diagnosis, prior to any treatment. Overall study findings and caveats: Among thyroid clonotypes expanded above 0.001, most also appeared in blood.

A patient was excluded if there was uncontrolled infection, other autoimmune disease, pregnancy or lactation. Diagnoses rested on clinical symptoms, serum thyroxine and TRAb, thyroid ultrasound and orbital computed tomography. This clonotype was counted at least ten times. Its antigen remains unidentified. Amplified regions were TCR beta CDR3 sequences from RNA transcripts. First-round RT-PCR targeting the TCR CDR3 was performed with the HTBI primer set. TCRdb processed the multiplex PCR reads anew with MiXCR; each CDR3 protein has one entry. The data contain roughly 200,000 distinct CDR3 sequences, 15% to 20% of them seen just once; the ten biggest clones take up over 35%. The CDR3 spans 14 residues. Trimming removed 8 bases from V and 2 bases from J, with 13 bases in between.

Sequenced material: blood. The receptor's source is a man between 40 and 49 years old with Graves' hyperthyroidism. V usage is TRBV12-3 or TRBV12-4 and J usage is TRBJ1-5; D is uncertain. CDR3 coding DNA: TGTGCCAGCTGGTCCCCAGTGGGCAATCAGCCCCAGCATTTT. It encodes CASWSPVGNQPQHF.